The rows below give T cell receptor beta chains drawn from one sample of a study of cytomegalovirus exposure and HLA in healthy donors. The data were produced by immunoSEQ multiplex PCR, yet TCRdb's version contains in-frame clones alone and is incomplete. Among over 130,000 clones, roughly 78% were seen once, and the ten largest hold 6.3%. Sequenced input: PBMCs. These receptors were obtained from a man between 50 and 59 years old in good health and CMV-seropositive. The CDR3 runs from the conserved cysteine through the conserved F or W. The order of the fields is J gene, V gene, D gene, clone size, CDR3 protein, CDR3 DNA. A D gene is named only where the DNA matches it firmly. Size tells how often a clone was seen (once, few, many) or the class of an expanded clone, and some rows leave it out.

J: TRBJ1-5; V: TRBV28; D: -; size: -; CDR3: CASSFGQTSNQPQHF; DNA: TGTGCCAGCAGTTTTGGGCAGACTAGCAATCAGCCCCAGCATTTT
J: TRBJ2-1; V: TRBV2; D: -; size: -; CDR3: CASRFEANEQFF; DNA: TGTGCCAGCCGGTTCGAAGCCAATGAGCAGTTCTTC
J: TRBJ2-3; V: TRBV2; D: -; size: -; CDR3: CASSQGGSVDTQYF; DNA: TGTGCCAGCAGCCAGGGAGGTTCCGTAGATACGCAGTATTTT
J: TRBJ1-1; V: TRBV27; D: -; size: -; CDR3: CASSFLHPGQLMNTEAFF; DNA: TGTGCCAGCAGTTTCCTACATCCCGGACAGCTAATGAACACTGAAGCTTTCTTT
J: TRBJ2-7; V: TRBV19; D: -; size: -; CDR3: CASRARDTNSYEQYF; DNA: TGTGCCAGTAGAGCTCGGGACACGAACTCCTACGAGCAGTACTTC
J: TRBJ2-1; V: TRBV10-3; D: TRBD1; size: -; CDR3: CAISEFDRGDEQFF; DNA: TGTGCCATCAGTGAGTTCGACAGGGGGGACGAGCAGTTCTTC
J: TRBJ1-4; V: TRBV6-5; D: -; size: -; CDR3: CATRNSGTNEKLFF; DNA: TGTGCCACCAGAAACTCCGGGACAAATGAAAAACTGTTTTTT
J: TRBJ2-7; V: TRBV5-4; D: TRBD2; size: few; CDR3: CASSLVPAGTLYEQYF; DNA: TGTGCCAGCAGCTTGGTTCCAGCGGGGACCCTATACGAGCAGTACTTC
J: TRBJ1-1; V: TRBV6-6; D: -; size: -; CDR3: CASNLRGAEAFF; DNA: TGTGCCAGCAACCTCAGGGGCGCTGAAGCTTTCTTT
J: TRBJ2-1; V: TRBV2; D: TRBD1; size: -; CDR3: CASGPSGGEEQFF; DNA: TGTGCCAGCGGACCATCAGGGGGCGAGGAGCAGTTCTTC
J: TRBJ2-1; V: TRBV29-1; D: -; size: -; CDR3: CSVDRGYSSYNEQFF; DNA: TGCAGCGTTGATAGGGGATATAGCTCCTACAATGAGCAGTTCTTC
J: TRBJ2-2; V: TRBV5-5; D: -; size: -; CDR3: CASSLAGVSTGELFF; DNA: TGTGCCAGCAGCTTGGCCGGGGTATCCACCGGGGAGCTGTTTTTT
J: TRBJ2-3; V: TRBV18; D: TRBD2; size: -; CDR3: CASSGLAGETDTQYF; DNA: TGTGCCAGCTCAGGACTAGCGGGAGAGACAGATACGCAGTATTTT
J: TRBJ2-7; V: TRBV4-1; D: -; size: -; CDR3: CASSQVLAGSYEQYF; DNA: TGCGCCAGCAGCCAAGTGCTAGCCGGATCCTACGAGCAGTACTTC
J: TRBJ2-5; V: TRBV6-5; D: TRBD2; size: -; CDR3: CASTGRAGGQETQYF; DNA: TGTGCCAGCACCGGGCGGGCGGGGGGGCAAGAGACCCAGTACTTC
J: TRBJ1-2; V: TRBV28; D: -; size: -; CDR3: CASSLSGNYGYTF; DNA: TGTGCCAGCAGTTTATCAGGGAACTATGGCTACACCTTC
J: TRBJ2-7; V: TRBV5-1; D: -; size: -; CDR3: CASSPTLADVFEQYF; DNA: TGCGCCAGCAGCCCCACCTTAGCGGACGTCTTCGAGCAGTACTTC
J: TRBJ2-1; V: TRBV4-2; D: -; size: -; CDR3: CASSQDSNRFSYNEQFF; DNA: TGTGCCAGCAGCCAAGATAGTAACCGCTTTAGCTACAATGAGCAGTTCTTC
J: TRBJ1-1; V: TRBV10-2; D: -; size: few; CDR3: CASREGPSNTEAFF; DNA: TGCGCCAGCCGTGAGGGCCCCTCGAACACTGAAGCTTTCTTT
J: TRBJ2-1; V: TRBV5-3; D: TRBD1; size: -; CDR3: CARSSGQDERYNEQFF; DNA: TGTGCCAGAAGCTCCGGACAGGATGAAAGATACAATGAGCAGTTCTTC
J: TRBJ2-7; V: TRBV6-6; D: TRBD2; size: -; CDR3: CASRPGLAGIYEQYF; DNA: TGTGCCAGCAGACCGGGACTAGCGGGGATCTACGAGCAGTACTTC
J: TRBJ1-1; V: TRBV5-4; D: -; size: -; CDR3: CASSWGGARNTEAFF; DNA: TGTGCCAGCAGCTGGGGGGGGGCGAGAAACACTGAAGCTTTCTTT
J: TRBJ1-1; V: TRBV9; D: -; size: -; CDR3: CASSRKGRGAGGKGNTEAFF; DNA: TGTGCCTCCTCTCGTAAGGGTCGAGGGGCCGGGGGGAAGGGGAACACTGAAGCTTTCTTT
J: TRBJ2-3; V: TRBV6-4; D: -; size: -; CDR3: CASSGRATDTQYF; DNA: TGTGCCAGCAGTGGGAGGGCCACAGATACGCAGTATTTT
J: TRBJ1-3; V: TRBV7-8; D: TRBD1; size: -; CDR3: CASSHRGRGNTIYF; DNA: TGTGCCAGCAGCCACAGGGGAAGAGGAAACACCATATATTTT
J: TRBJ2-3; V: TRBV29-1; D: -; size: -; CDR3: CSAGQLGGPTDTQYF; DNA: TGCAGCGCGGGTCAATTGGGAGGTCCCACAGATACGCAGTATTTT
J: TRBJ2-7; V: TRBV6-5; D: TRBD2; size: -; CDR3: CASSRTSGSGYEQYF; DNA: TGTGCCAGCAGTCGGACTAGCGGGAGTGGGTACGAGCAGTACTTC
J: TRBJ2-5; V: TRBV4-2; D: TRBD2; size: few; CDR3: CASSRTGTSGQETQYF; DNA: TGTGCCAGCAGCCGAACCGGGACTAGCGGCCAAGAGACCCAGTACTTC
J: TRBJ2-7; V: TRBV5-5; D: -; size: -; CDR3: CASSSGSSYEQYF; DNA: TGTGCCAGCAGCTCCGGGAGCTCCTACGAGCAGTACTTC
J: TRBJ2-5; V: TRBV28; D: -; size: -; CDR3: CASRSQGGRETQYF; DNA: TGTGCCAGCAGATCACAGGGCGGGCGGGAGACCCAGTACTTC
J: TRBJ1-1; V: TRBV28; D: TRBD1; size: -; CDR3: CASSPGQGGEAFF; DNA: TGTGCCAGCAGTCCCGGACAGGGGGGTGAAGCTTTCTTT
J: TRBJ1-2; V: TRBV12-1; D: -; size: -; CDR3: CASSREAYGYTF; DNA: TGTGCCAGCAGCCGGGAGGCCTATGGCTACACCTTC
J: TRBJ2-7; V: TRBV23-1; D: -; size: few; CDR3: CASSRVGLPYEQYF; DNA: TGCGCCAGCAGTCGCGTTGGGCTCCCCTACGAGCAGTACTTC
J: TRBJ1-5; V: TRBV2; D: TRBD1; size: once; CDR3: CASRGQGVAQPQHF; DNA: TGTGCCAGCCGGGGACAGGGGGTTGCTCAGCCCCAGCATTTT
J: TRBJ1-5; V: TRBV19; D: TRBD1; size: -; CDR3: CASTPTGQGDQPQHF; DNA: TGTGCCAGTACCCCCACCGGACAGGGGGATCAGCCCCAGCATTTT
J: TRBJ2-5; V: TRBV11-1; D: -; size: once; CDR3: CASSLGLVETQYF; DNA: TGTGCCAGCAGCTTAGGTCTAGTTGAGACCCAGTACTTC
J: TRBJ2-7; V: TRBV19; D: -; size: -; CDR3: CASSISGGFPYEQYF; DNA: TGTGCCAGTAGTATAAGCGGAGGTTTTCCCTACGAGCAGTACTTC
J: TRBJ2-1; V: TRBV5-1; D: -; size: -; CDR3: CASRLIFDSNEQFF; DNA: TGCGCCAGCAGACTAATATTCGACAGCAATGAGCAGTTCTTC
J: TRBJ1-3; V: TRBV5-1; D: -; size: -; CDR3: CASSLSGAFSGNTIYF; DNA: TGCGCCAGCAGCTTATCAGGGGCCTTCTCTGGAAACACCATATATTTT
J: TRBJ2-7; V: TRBV7-2; D: TRBD2; size: -; CDR3: CASSPYSGSEYEQYF; DNA: TGTGCCAGCAGTCCCTATAGCGGGAGTGAGTACGAGCAGTACTTC
J: TRBJ2-5; V: TRBV4-2; D: TRBD2; size: few; CDR3: CASSPGTSGKTQETQYF; DNA: TGTGCCAGCAGCCCCGGGACTAGCGGAAAGACCCAAGAGACCCAGTACTTC
J: TRBJ2-1; V: TRBV28; D: TRBD2; size: few; CDR3: CASSLRLAGGVAYNEQFF; DNA: TGTGCCAGCAGTTTACGACTAGCGGGAGGGGTCGCCTACAATGAGCAGTTCTTC